These 16 T cell receptor beta chains were all obtained from the same sample, sequenced in a study of shared clonotypes between healthy human individuals. Measured with immunoSEQ multiplex PCR; TCRdb has only the in-frame clones, and not every one. This sample has about 1.1 million clones; approximately 80% occur once, and the top ten carry 0.89%. The specimen was memory CD4+ T cells from PBMCs. Noted subset: CD45RA-negative fraction. The receptors were gathered from a man aged 18 to 29 in good health. Some clones in this sample may be carry-over from other donors' samples.

For this clone: A much larger clone sits a single nucleotide away, making a read error possible. V usage is TRBV7-2 and J usage is TRBJ1-1; no firm D call. V lost 5 bases to trimming and J lost 2 bases, with 12 bases between them. Per the germline V gene, CDR1 is SGHTA and CDR2 is FQGNSA. The CDR3 has 14 residues. CDR3 sequence: CASSHRRLNTEAFF. DNA for the CDR3: TGTGCCAGCAGCCATAGACGGTTAAACACTGAAGCTTTCTTT.

This clone was found a few times. The chain has TRBV5-1 and TRBJ2-1; either TRBD1 or TRBD2 may supply D (5 bases each). The germline V gene encodes CDR1 SGHRS and CDR2 YFSETQ. This CDR3 is built from 12 residues. Between the trimmed V and J ends, which lost 4 bases and 13 bases, there was a span of 15 bases. In DNA form, the CDR3 reads TGCGCCAGCAGCGGGGACGCACCATCCCAGTTCTTC. It codes for CASSGDAPSQFF.

The rearrangement links TRBV27 to TRBJ2-3; TRBD2 matches at 9 bases. V was pared by 5 bases and J by 6 bases, with 6 bases of the junction left unmatched. From germline, CDR1 is MNHEY and CDR2 SMNVEV (reference sequence). The CDR3 runs to 14 residues. The CDR3: CASSKAGGADTQYF. CDR3 DNA sequence: TGTGCCAGCAGTAAAGCGGGAGGAGCGGATACGCAGTATTTT.

The V and J genes are TRBV9 and TRBJ1-2, with D perhaps TRBD1 (5 bases). Germline V gene lookup returns CDR1 SGDLS and CDR2 YYNGEE. Between the trimmed V and J ends, which lost 0 bases and 10 bases, there was a span of 16 bases. The CDR3 runs to 14 residues. CDR3 sequence (DNA): TGTGCCAGCAGCGTAGAGCCGACAGCTTTTAACTACACCTTC. This codes for CASSVEPTAFNYTF.

The chain couples TRBV5-1 to TRBJ1-5, with 9 bases that match TRBD1. Germline values: CDR1 SGHRS, CDR2 YFSETQ. The CDR3 is 15 residues long. With 4 bases clipped from V and 6 bases from J, the junction kept 8 bases outside the gene matches. The CDR3 here is CASSLGQGSGQPQHF. In DNA form, the CDR3 reads TGCGCCAGCAGCCTAGGACAGGGGTCGGGTCAGCCCCAGCATTTT.

V and J are TRBV11-1 and TRBJ2-5; unclear D gene. The germline V gene encodes CDR1 SGHAT and CDR2 FQDESV (reference sequence). The V and J ends lost 4 bases and 2 bases respectively, with 8 bases between them. The CDR3 is made up of 13 amino acids. This CDR3 is CASSSDGQETQYF. The CDR3 DNA is TGTGCCAGCAGCTCGGACGGACAAGAGACCCAGTACTTC.

This chain connects TRBV19 to TRBJ2-7; D is unresolved. The CDR3 extends over 16 amino acids. CDR1 and CDR2 from the germline V gene are LNHDA and SQIVND (reference sequence). V gave up 5 bases and J gave up 3 bases, with 20 bases separating them. Here the CDR3 reads CASSDWVSGIDYEQYF. DNA for the CDR3: TGTGCCAGTAGTGATTGGGTTAGTGGCATCGACTACGAGCAGTACTTC.

V is TRBV10-3 and J is TRBJ2-7; 11 nucleotides line up with TRBD2. V trimming: 3 bases; J trimming: 7 bases; junction bases outside the gene matches: 11. Germline V gene lookup returns CDR1 ENHRY and CDR2 SYGVKD. This CDR3 region has 16 residues. This CDR3 reads CAISDASGRTVGEQYF. The CDR3 DNA is TGTGCCATCAGTGATGCTAGCGGGAGGACCGTCGGGGAGCAGTACTTC.

In this sample, this clone turned up a few times. The chain employs TRBV6-1 and TRBJ1-1; no clear D gene. This CDR3 has 16 amino acids. Germline CDR1 MNHNS, CDR2 SASEGT. The germline V and J ends were trimmed by 3 bases and 1 base, with 15 bases remaining between them. CDR3 protein: CASSDLLQLSNTEAFF. CDR3 nucleotide sequence: TGTGCCAGCAGTGACCTTTTACAGCTATCGAACACTGAAGCTTTCTTT.

This chain connects TRBV4-1 to TRBJ1-2; possible D gene TRBD1, 6 bases. Germline CDR1 MGHRA, CDR2 YSYEKL. V shed 5 bases and J shed 5 bases, with 18 bases lying between them. This CDR3 is 15 amino acids long. CDR3 amino acids: CASSEPRAGDYGYTF. CDR3 in DNA: TGCGCCAGCAGCGAACCCCGGGCAGGGGATTATGGCTACACCTTC.

The CDR3 spells CASKEGGQETQYF. The DNA of the CDR3 is TGTGCCAGCAAAGAGGGGGGACAAGAGACCCAGTACTTC. The chain carries TRBV5-4 and TRBJ2-5, with D possibly called TRBD1 or TRBD2 (6 bases each). Germline V lookup: CDR1 SGHNT, CDR2 YYREEE (reference sequence). This CDR3 contains 13 residues. V was clipped by 6 bases and J by 2 bases, with 11 bases between them.

The sample holds a few counts of this clone. V is TRBV11-2 and J is TRBJ2-7, with 7 bases lining up with TRBD1. The J segment lost 5 bases and the V segment lost 1 base, leaving 11 bases of the junction unmatched. CDR3 length: 16 residues. Germline values: CDR1 SGHAT, CDR2 FQNNGV. The CDR3 sequence: CASSLGDRIPVHEQYF. DNA of the CDR3: TGTGCCAGCAGCTTAGGGGACAGAATACCCGTCCACGAGCAGTACTTC.

The rearrangement links TRBV7-9 to TRBJ2-5; D is perhaps TRBD2 (6 bases). V gave up 6 bases and J gave up 5 bases, with 16 bases separating them. This CDR3 spans 14 amino acids. The germline V gene has CDR1 SEHNR and CDR2 FQNEAQ (reference sequence). CDR3 loop: CASSHRGTGETQYF. CDR3 in DNA: TGTGCCAGCAGTCATCGGGGGACGGGCGAGACCCAGTACTTC.

The rearrangement joins TRBV15 to TRBJ2-1, with TRBD1 matching 9 bases. V dropped 0 bases and J dropped 13; count of bases not matched to a gene: 10. CDR1 and CDR2 from the germline V gene are LNHNV and YYDKDF (reference sequence). The CDR3 consists of 15 residues. The CDR3 region has the DNA TGTGCCACCAGCAGAGATTCGACAGGGGGGGAATTTCAGTTCTTC. Amino acids: CATSRDSTGGEFQFF.

This clone was recorded a few times. J is TRBJ1-2 and V is TRBV29-1; D ambiguous. The CDR3 covers 12 residues. Trimming took 4 bases from V and 3 from J, leaving 9 bases between them. Per the germline V gene, CDR1 is SQVTM and CDR2 is ANQGSEA. DNA for the CDR3: TGCAGCGTTGCGATGGGAGACTATGGCTACACCTTC. It translates to CSVAMGDYGYTF. Full variable domain (rest looked up from reference TRBV29-1 and TRBJ1-2): SAVISQKPSRDICQRGTSLTIQCQVDSQVTMMFWYRQQPGQSLTLIATANQGSEATYESGFVIDKFPISRPNLTFSTLTVSNMSPEDSSIYLCSVAMGDYGYTFGSGTRLTVV.

Only a few counts were recorded for this clone. This sequence joins TRBV9 and TRBJ2-4; unclear D gene. The CDR3 covers 13 residues. The germline V and J ends were trimmed by 5 bases and 7 bases, with 13 bases remaining between them. Germline V gives CDR1 SGDLS, CDR2 YYNGEE. CDR3 amino acids: CASSTGESNIQYF. CDR3 DNA: TGTGCCAGCAGTACGGGCGAGAGCAACATTCAGTACTTC.